This T cell receptor (beta chain) was recorded in a study of early T cells in non-severe SARS-CoV-2 infection. This clonotype has a handful of counts. Its antigen is undetermined. TCRdb itself ran the 5' RACE reads through MiXCR, one entry per CDR3 protein. Of roughly 75,000 distinct CDR3 sequences listed, approximately 11% were seen once; the top ten hold approximately 4.8%. General study results and limits: The VDJdb matching leaned toward anti-spike CD8 responses and overlooked private and CD4 specificities.

The sequence was collected from an adult who was a healthcare worker with PCR-confirmed SARS-CoV-2 infection or an uninfected control (not recorded which). Input material: whole blood.

CDR3 residues: CSAREFGGGAAYEQYF. The CDR3 region has the DNA TGCAGTGCTAGAGAATTCGGCGGGGGGGCTGCCTACGAGCAGTACTTC. The chain carries TRBV20-1 and TRBJ2-7; TRBD2 matches 9 bases. The CDR3 contains 16 residues. From germline, CDR1 is DFQATT and CDR2 SNEGSKA (reference sequence). The ends lost 0 bases at V and 2 bases at J; junction bases unmatched: 8.